These 20 T cell receptor beta chains came from one sample sequenced in a study of T cell repertoires in cytomegalovirus infection. TCRdb re-derived calls from the reads in MiXCR, one entry per CDR3 protein. This repertoire shows under 850,000 distinct CDR3 sequences, about 33% found once; its top ten account for 15% to 20%. Their cognate antigens are unknown. Source: cultured PBMCs, taken from culture after CMV antigen stimulation. These TCRs come from a human donor in good health (CMV status not recorded). Some clones in this sample may be carry-over from other donors' samples.

The chain has TRBV12-3 or TRBV12-4 and TRBJ2-1; D remains ambiguous. V lost 6 bases, J lost 4 bases, and 16 bases lay in between. There are 15 residues in the CDR3. This CDR3 reads CASRASGNTYNEQFF. CDR3 bases: TGTGCCAGCAGGGCCTCTGGGAATACTTACAATGAGCAGTTCTTC.

J is TRBJ2-4 and V is TRBV19, with D uncertain. From germline, CDR1 is LNHDA and CDR2 SQIVND (reference sequence). There are 13 residues in the CDR3. The V end lost 7 bases, the J end lost 6 bases, and 13 bases lay between the germline ends. CDR3 region: CASTARAGNIQYF. The DNA of the CDR3 is TGTGCCAGTACCGCTCGGGCTGGAAACATTCAGTACTTC.

The chain uses TRBV29-1 and TRBJ2-2; D uncertain. V was trimmed by 6 bases and J by 1 base, leaving 12 bases between them. This CDR3 is built from 14 residues. Looked up from germline, CDR1 is SQVTM and CDR2 is ANQGSEA. CDR3 amino acids: CSVSWTGNTGELFF. The CDR3 bases are TGCAGCGTGTCGTGGACGGGGAACACCGGGGAGCTGTTTTTT.

As DNA, the CDR3 is TGCAGTGCCCGGTCGGGCGGAACAGCCACAGATACGCAGTATTTT. As protein: CSARSGGTATDTQYF. J is TRBJ2-3 and V is TRBV20-1; D is unclear. V was trimmed by 6 bases and J by 2 bases, leaving 18 bases between them. CDR3 length: 15 residues. In germline, CDR1 is DFQATT, CDR2 SNEGSKA (reference sequence).

This chain connects TRBV12-3 or TRBV12-4 to TRBJ1-3, with D maybe TRBD1 (6 bases). Trimming pared 5 bases from V and 8 bases from J, leaving 31 bases between. This CDR3 has 19 amino acids. The CDR3, as DNA: TGTGCCAGCAGTCTACATGCCTACCGGGACCGCGGGGGCCAGGACACCATATATTTT. It is translated as CASSLHAYRDRGGQDTIYF.

CDR3 amino acids: CSARANAGANVLTF. CDR3 sequence (DNA): TGCAGTGCTAGAGCGAATGCTGGGGCCAACGTCCTGACTTTC. The chain joins TRBV20-1 to TRBJ2-6; D not resolved. Between the trimmed V and J ends, which lost 1 base and 2 bases, there was a span of 6 bases. The V gene's germline CDR1 is DFQATT and CDR2 SNEGSKA (reference sequence). This CDR3 region has 14 residues.

The chain couples TRBV2 to TRBJ2-1, with TRBD2 identical over 13 bases. CDR3 length: 15 amino acids. Per the germline V gene, CDR1 is SNHLY and CDR2 is FYNNEI. V lost 7 bases, J lost 8 bases, and 8 bases stayed unmatched. The DNA of the CDR3 is TGTGCCAGCACTAAAGGACTAGCGGGAGTCGATGAGCAGTTCTTC. Translated: CASTKGLAGVDEQFF. The full variable domain, with the rest looked up from reference TRBV2 and TRBJ2-1, is EPEVTQTPSHQVTQMGQEVILRCVPISNHLYFYWYRQILGQKVEFLVSFYNNEISEKSEIFDDQFSVERPDGSNFTLKIRSTKLEDSAMYFCASTKGLAGVDEQFFGPGTRLTVL.

V and J are TRBV7-9 and TRBJ1-3, with D uncertain. The CDR3 loop spans 14 amino acids. The germline V gene encodes CDR1 SEHNR and CDR2 FQNEAQ (reference sequence). Trimming removed 7 bases at V and 4 bases at J, with 14 bases between. As DNA, the CDR3 is TGTGCCAGCACCCCAGCTTCATCCGGAAACACCATATATTTT. The encoded protein is CASTPASSGNTIYF.

This clonotype has more than one count but fewer than ten. V is TRBV10-3 and J is TRBJ1-2; TRBD1 aligns across 11 bases. This CDR3 is built from 14 residues. Per the germline V gene, CDR1 is ENHRY and CDR2 is SYGVKD. V lost 7 bases, J lost 6 bases, and 7 bases stayed unmatched. In nucleotides, the CDR3 is TGTGCCATCACCCTAGGACAGGGGGCAAATGGCTACACCTTC. This encodes CAITLGQGANGYTF.

This sequence joins TRBV12-3 or TRBV12-4 and TRBJ1-5, with D maybe TRBD1 (5 bases). The CDR3 sequence is 12 residues long. V dropped 8 bases and J dropped 2 bases, with 7 bases sitting between them. The CDR3: CASDSRNQPQHF. The CDR3 DNA reads TGTGCCAGCGACAGCCGCAATCAGCCCCAGCATTTT.

A few counts support this clonotype. The V gene is TRBV7-6, the J gene TRBJ2-3; 10 nucleotides align to TRBD2. V lost 5 bases, J lost 5 bases, and 10 bases stayed unmatched. The germline V gene has CDR1 SGHVS and CDR2 FNYEAQ. The CDR3 loop spans 16 amino acids. CDR3 loop: CASSLTAGLALDTQYF. In DNA form, the CDR3 reads TGTGCCAGCAGCCTAACAGCGGGACTAGCGTTAGATACGCAGTATTTT. The full variable domain, rest sourced from reference TRBV7-6 and TRBJ2-3, is GAGVSQSPRYKVTKRGQDVALRCDPISGHVSLYWYRQALGQGPEFLTYFNYEAQQDKSGLPNDRFSAERPEGSISTLTIQRTEQRDSAMYRCASSLTAGLALDTQYFGPGTRLTVL.

This clonotype occurred many times. This chain joins TRBV7-2 and TRBJ1-2; 9 nucleotides line up with TRBD1. This CDR3 has 14 amino acids. Germline trimming cut 5 bases from V and 8 bases from J; bases unmatched to any gene: 9. The germline CDR1 and CDR2 sequences are SGHTA and FQGNSA. The CDR3 region has the DNA TGTGCCAGCAGCAGAATAGGACAGGGGTACGGCTACACCTTC. Residues: CASSRIGQGYGYTF.

This clonotype was seen only a few times. The J gene is TRBJ1-1, the V gene TRBV20-1; D is perhaps TRBD1 (6 bases). Between the trimmed V and J ends, which lost 3 bases and 0 bases, there was a span of 14 bases. Germline CDR1 reads DFQATT; CDR2 reads SNEGSKA (reference sequence). The CDR3 has 15 residues. The CDR3 reads CSARDSRAMNTEAFF. The CDR3, as DNA: TGCAGTGCTAGGGACAGCCGGGCGATGAACACTGAAGCTTTCTTT.

The rearrangement links TRBV15 to TRBJ1-1; D is perhaps TRBD1 (5 bases). Germline V gene sequence: CDR1 LNHNV, CDR2 YYDKDF (reference sequence). The CDR3 has 12 residues. The V gene lost 8 bases and the J gene lost 1 base, with 8 bases spanning the gap. The CDR3 loop reads CATGQWNTEAFF. The CDR3 DNA reads TGTGCCACCGGACAATGGAACACTGAAGCTTTCTTT. The full variable domain, in which reference TRBV15 and TRBJ1-1 provide the parts outside the CDR3, is DAMVIQNPRYQVTQFGKPVTLSCSQTLNHNVMYWYQQKSSQAPKLLFHYYDKDFNNEADTPDNFQSRRPNTSFCFLDIRSPGLGDTAMYLCATGQWNTEAFFGQGTRLTVV.

This clonotype turned up a few times. The rearrangement uses TRBV7-2 and TRBJ2-5, with TRBD2 as a possible D gene (6 bases). CDR3 length: 15 amino acids. In germline, CDR1 is SGHTA, CDR2 FQGNSA. V was shortened by 11 bases and J by 5 bases, with 24 bases between the two germline ends. CDR3 in DNA: TGTGCCGGGGCAGCCTGGTCCGGCGGGGAGGAGACCCAGTACTTC. It encodes CAGAAWSGGEETQYF.

This clonotype occurred a few times. This chain connects TRBV23-1 to TRBJ2-7, with TRBD1 matching 9 bases. TRBV23-1 is an open reading frame, and its role is uncertain. CDR3 length: 15 residues. V gave up 2 bases and J gave up 2 bases; unmatched junction bases: 4. DNA for the CDR3: TGCGCCAGCAGTCAAGCGGGACAGGGTCCCTACGAGCAGTACTTC. Translating gives CASSQAGQGPYEQYF.

The chain recombines TRBV6-1 with TRBJ2-1, with D unclear. The germline V gene encodes CDR1 MNHNS and CDR2 SASEGT. The CDR3 has 14 amino acids. V lost 1 base to trimming and J lost 7 bases, with 11 bases between them. The CDR3 protein is CASSEGWIVNEQFF. In nucleotides, the CDR3 is TGTGCCAGCAGTGAAGGTTGGATTGTAAATGAGCAGTTCTTC.

This clonotype was counted many times. V and J are TRBV7-6 and TRBJ2-2; 7 bases fit TRBD2. V was clipped by 2 bases and J by 5 bases; unmatched bases: 8. Germline lookup yields CDR1 SGHVS and CDR2 FNYEAQ. The CDR3 loop spans 16 amino acids. Here the CDR3 reads CASSLSRRGGTGELFF. Written as DNA, the CDR3 is TGTGCCAGCAGCTTATCCCGTAGGGGAGGGACCGGGGAGCTGTTTTTT. Full variable domain (missing parts from reference TRBV7-6 and TRBJ2-2): GAGVSQSPRYKVTKRGQDVALRCDPISGHVSLYWYRQALGQGPEFLTYFNYEAQQDKSGLPNDRFSAERPEGSISTLTIQRTEQRDSAMYRCASSLSRRGGTGELFFGEGSRLTVL.

This sequence joins TRBV20-1 and TRBJ2-3; the match to TRBD2 covers 7 bases. Germline V lookup: CDR1 DFQATT, CDR2 SNEGSKA (reference sequence). The ends lost 6 bases at V and 2 bases at J; junction bases unmatched: 8. This CDR3 has 14 residues. CDR3 sequence reads: CSAVLGGNTDTQYF. The CDR3 bases are TGCAGTGCGGTACTGGGGGGGAACACAGATACGCAGTATTTT.

This clonotype was seen at least ten times. The chain recombines TRBV7-9 with TRBJ2-3; weak D call: TRBD2 (6 bases). V lost 0 bases and J lost 2, with 9 bases in between. Looked up from germline, CDR1 is SEHNR and CDR2 is FQNEAQ (reference sequence). This CDR3 region has 15 residues. CDR3 sequence (DNA): TGTGCCAGCAGCTTAGCGCGGAGGGACACAGATACGCAGTATTTT. Translating it yields CASSLARRDTDTQYF.